The 22 T cell receptor beta chains presented below share a single source sample, sequenced in a study of blood T cells in healthy people across ages. For the second PCR, which ran for 7 to 11 cycles, a sample-barcoded 5' primer and a J-beta primer mix were used. TCRdb re-derived calls from the 5' RACE reads in MiXCR, one entry per CDR3 protein. The data contain roughly 680,000 distinct CDR3 sequences, approximately 50% of them singletons. Material for sequencing was blood. The receptor set was obtained from a woman aged 55-70 years in good health.

This clonotype was seen a handful of times. The chain has TRBV7-2 and TRBJ2-5; 10 nucleotides align to TRBD2. The CDR3 has 16 amino acids. The V gene end was trimmed by 7 bases and the J gene end by 5 bases; junction bases not matched to a gene: 13. Germline V CDR1 and CDR2: SGHTA, FQGNSA. CDR3 sequence (DNA): TGTGCCAGCACCGTCTTAGGGAGCGGGAGGGACGAGACCCAGTACTTC. Its translation: CASTVLGSGRDETQYF. The full variable domain, in which reference TRBV7-2 and TRBJ2-5 provide the parts outside the CDR3, is GAGVSQSPSNKVTEKGKDVELRCDPISGHTALYWYRQSLGQGLEFLIYFQGNSAPDKSGLPSDRFSAERTGGSVSTLTIQRTQQEDSAVYLCASTVLGSGRDETQYFGPGTRLLVL.

This chain uses TRBV7-8 with TRBJ2-5, with TRBD1 as a possible D gene (6 bases). The germline V and J ends were trimmed by 5 bases and 2 bases, with 15 bases remaining between them. Germline CDR1 is SGHVS and CDR2 is FQNEAQ. The CDR3 spans 15 residues. The CDR3 region is CASSAQGQLQETQYF. The CDR3 DNA reads as TGTGCCAGCAGCGCCCAAGGACAGCTTCAAGAGACCCAGTACTTC.

As to this clonotype: The junction and the germline gene differ at one end; a read error may be behind it. The genes are TRBV9 and TRBJ2-7; no definite D call. Germline V CDR1 and CDR2: SGDLS, YYNGEE. The CDR3 contains 14 residues. This chain's CDR3 is CASSVESYSYEQNF. The CDR3 DNA sequence: TGTGCCAGCAGCGTAGAGAGCTACTCCTACGAGCAGAACTTC.

The rearrangement uses TRBV7-3 and TRBJ1-1, with D hard to call. The ends were cut back, 8 bases at V and 8 bases at J, with 12 bases in the middle. Germline V lookup: CDR1 SGHTA, CDR2 FQGTGA. The CDR3 runs to 11 residues. CDR3 amino acids: CASLRESEAFF. CDR3 coding DNA: TGTGCCAGCTTGAGGGAAAGCGAAGCTTTCTTT.

This clonotype was picked up a small number of times. This chain links TRBV12-3 or TRBV12-4 with TRBJ2-3; D is unclear. V lost 2 bases to trimming and J lost 1 base, with 10 bases between them. CDR3 length: 15 residues. The CDR3 DNA sequence: TGTGCCAGCAGTTTAAGCCCGACGGGCACAGATACGCAGTATTTT. Translating gives CASSLSPTGTDTQYF.

The rearrangement uses TRBV6-6 and TRBJ1-6, with TRBD1 identical over 9 bases. With V trimmed by 2 bases and J by 7 bases, 3 bases remained unmatched. The CDR3 loop spans 15 amino acids. In germline, CDR1 is MNHNY, CDR2 SVGAGI (reference sequence). CDR3 amino acids: CASSYAGQGNSPLHF. The CDR3 nucleotides read TGTGCCAGCAGTTACGCGGGACAGGGAAATTCACCCCTCCACTTT.

In this sample, this clonotype turned up a few times. V and J are TRBV7-2 and TRBJ1-2; 7 nucleotides line up with TRBD1. J lost 8 bases, V lost 5 bases, and 11 bases had no gene match. Per germline, CDR1 SGHTA and CDR2 FQGNSA. This CDR3 has 14 amino acids. This CDR3 is CASSRNRGYEGYTF. The CDR3 coding sequence is TGTGCCAGCAGCCGTAACAGGGGCTACGAAGGCTACACCTTC.

The rearrangement uses TRBV27 and TRBJ2-5; D possibly corresponds to TRBD1 (5 bases). The assigned J gene may be wrong: the sequence end matches TRBJ2-7 better. From germline, CDR1 is MNHEY and CDR2 SMNVEV (reference sequence). The CDR3 covers 16 residues. The CDR3 here is CASRGAPGQLHHEQYF. CDR3 DNA: TGTGCCAGCAGAGGCGCCCCCGGACAACTCCATCACGAGCAGTACTTC.

The rearrangement joins TRBV6-2 or TRBV6-3 to TRBJ2-7; 11 nucleotides match TRBD2. Germline CDR1 and CDR2: MNHEY and SVGEGT. The J segment lost 7 bases and the V segment lost 4 bases, leaving 15 bases of the junction unmatched. The CDR3 is made up of 17 amino acids. CDR3: CASSSNLRTSGLDEQYF. The CDR3 nucleotides are TGTGCCAGCAGTTCAAACCTTCGGACTAGCGGGCTGGATGAGCAGTACTTC.

This clonotype was seen more than once but under ten times. The CDR3: CAIRTDRTYEQYF. CDR3 nucleotides: TGTGCCATCAGGACGGACAGAACCTACGAGCAGTACTTC. The J gene is TRBJ2-7, the V gene TRBV10-3, with a possible D match to TRBD1 (6 bases). Germline V gives CDR1 ENHRY, CDR2 SYGVKD. V lost 6 bases to trimming and J lost 2 bases, with 11 bases between them. This CDR3 contains 13 residues.

The chain employs TRBV12-3 or TRBV12-4 and TRBJ2-5; tentatively, D is TRBD2 (6 bases). CDR3 size: 16 residues. V shed 2 bases and J shed 0 bases, with 13 bases lying between them. CDR3 DNA: TGTGCCAGCAGTTTAACTGTGCGGACTAACCAAGAGACCCAGTACTTC. Encoded protein: CASSLTVRTNQETQYF.

This clonotype was recorded a few times. The chain links TRBV3-1 to TRBJ2-3; D not certain. The V end was cut by 1 base, the J end by 0 bases, with 5 bases between. The CDR3 consists of 14 residues. Germline CDR1 LGHDT, CDR2 YNNKEL (reference sequence). CDR3 protein: CASSQGTSTDTQYF. CDR3 coding DNA: TGTGCCAGCAGCCAAGGAACTAGCACAGATACGCAGTATTTT.

This clonotype appeared a single time. The V gene is TRBV9, the J gene TRBJ2-5, with 7 bases identical to TRBD1. This CDR3 spans 13 amino acids. Germline V lookup: CDR1 SGDLS, CDR2 YYNGEE. Losses at the gene ends were 1 base for V and 11 bases for J; bases not matched to a gene: 8. The CDR3 DNA is TGTGCCAGCAGCGTAACCTTACAGGACAGGCAGTACTTC. Translated: CASSVTLQDRQYF.

This clonotype has a handful of counts. The V and J genes are TRBV2 and TRBJ1-4; D is ambiguous. The ends were cut back, 2 bases at V and 0 bases at J, with 7 bases in the middle. The CDR3 extends over 15 amino acids. Germline V gives CDR1 SNHLY, CDR2 FYNNEI. This chain's CDR3 is CASSEQAATNEKLFF. The CDR3 DNA follows: TGTGCCAGCAGTGAACAGGCTGCAACTAATGAAAAACTGTTTTTT.

The chain employs TRBV6-6 and TRBJ2-7, with D uncertain. The CDR3 spans 12 residues. Trimming pared 7 bases from V and 4 bases from J, leaving 11 bases between. CDR1 MNHNY and CDR2 SVGAGI come from the germline V gene (reference sequence). The CDR3 is CASNAWGYEQYF. For the CDR3, the DNA is TGTGCCAGCAATGCATGGGGTTACGAGCAGTACTTC.

V and J are TRBV9 and TRBJ1-1, with 7 bases fitting TRBD1. The V gene's germline CDR1 is SGDLS and CDR2 YYNGEE. This CDR3 is built from 12 residues. J was trimmed by 11 bases and V by 0 bases; bases with no gene match: 4. CDR3 residues: CASSVGTGVAFF. As DNA, the CDR3 is TGTGCCAGCAGCGTAGGGACAGGTGTGGCTTTCTTT. Looking up the rest from reference TRBV9 and TRBJ1-1 gives the full variable domain: DSGVTQTPKHLITATGQRVTLRCSPRSGDLSVYWYQQSLDQGLQFLIQYYNGEERAKGNILERFSAQQFPDLHSELNLSSLELGDSALYFCASSVGTGVAFFGQGTRLTVV.

This clonotype was counted a few times. The genes are TRBV7-8 and TRBJ2-6; the D is unclear. Germline V gene sequence: CDR1 SGHVS, CDR2 FQNEAQ. V gave up 1 base and J gave up 0 bases, with 4 bases separating them. The CDR3 runs to 15 residues. CDR3 amino acids: CASSLVDSGANVLTF. The CDR3 DNA reads TGTGCCAGCAGCTTAGTTGACTCTGGGGCCAACGTCCTGACTTTC.

This chain uses TRBV21-1 with TRBJ2-7; the DNA was not used to check the table's D call, TRBD1. TRBV21-1 is termed a pseudogene. The CDR3 totals 15 residues. CDR3 nucleotide sequence: TGTGCCAGCAGCAAAGGGGGGGACGATGCGTGGTACAAGTACTTC. It yields the protein CASSKGGDDAWYKYF.

The CDR3 nucleotides read TGCAGTGCTGAGGCGGCTGGTCCTAGCACAGATACGCAGTATTTT. As protein: CSAEAAGPSTDTQYF. V is TRBV20-1 and J is TRBJ2-3; D not certain. From germline, CDR1 is DFQATT and CDR2 SNEGSKA (reference sequence). V lost 5 bases, J lost 0 bases, and 15 bases lay in between. The length of the CDR3 is 15 residues.

V and J are TRBV2 and TRBJ2-3, with 13 bases that match TRBD2. This CDR3 is 13 amino acids long. Germline V lookup: CDR1 SNHLY, CDR2 FYNNEI. After removal of 4 bases from V and 10 bases from J, the junction contained 2 bases not matched to a gene. The CDR3: CASSVGTSGAQYF. As DNA, the CDR3 is TGTGCCAGCAGTGTCGGGACTAGCGGGGCGCAGTATTTT.

This clonotype has a handful of counts. The chain joins TRBV6-1 to TRBJ1-2; no reliable D call. The CDR3 runs 15 residues. Looked up from germline, CDR1 is MNHNS and CDR2 is SASEGT. V lost 1 base and J 0 bases, leaving 9 bases between the germline ends. Here the CDR3 reads CASSEGPAANYGYTF. The CDR3 DNA is TGTGCCAGCAGTGAAGGGCCAGCAGCTAACTATGGCTACACCTTC.

Comments on this clonotype: At one boundary the junction diverges from the germline segment, which might be a read error. This sequence joins TRBV7-2 and TRBJ2-7; D unclear. Germline loops: CDR1 SGHTA, CDR2 FQGNSA. The CDR3 is 14 residues long. The CDR3 loop is CASNLDNLYYEQYF. CDR3 nucleotide sequence: TGTGCCAGCAACTTAGACAACTTGTACTACGAGCAGTACTTC.